A selection of T cell receptor beta chains follows, all from one sample in a study of spatial heterogeneity in lung cancer. TCRdb analysed the 5' RACE reads with MiXCR anew, one entry per CDR3 protein. This table has roughly 9,900 distinct CDR3 sequences, around 9.4% appearing once. Material: PBMCs, obtained at surgery. Source of these receptors: a male donor with early-stage non-small cell lung cancer. CDR3s include the opening cysteine and the closing phenylalanine or tryptophan. D genes are given only for firm matches. The size field is filled for only some rows; it gives once, few, many or a size class.

v_call	clone_size	d_call	cdr3_length	j_call	cdr3_nt	cdr3_aa
TRBV6-2/TRBV6-3	medium-sized	NA	14	TRBJ2-7	TGTGCCAGCAGGGGTACGGCCTTGGGCTACGAGCAGTACTTC	CASRGTALGYEQYF
TRBV23-1	medium-sized	TRBD1	14	TRBJ2-1	TGCGCCAGCAGAACAGGGGGCCCGAACAATGAGCAGTTCTTC	CASRTGGPNNEQFF
TRBV13	NA	NA	16	TRBJ2-5	TGTGCCAGCAGCCCAAGGGGGAGAGAGGACCGAGAGACCCAGTACTTC	CASSPRGREDRETQYF
TRBV7-2	many	TRBD2	15	TRBJ2-2	TGTGCCAGCAGCTTCGGACTAGCGGGGGCCGGGGAGCTGTTTTTT	CASSFGLAGAGELFF
TRBV7-2	many	NA	14	TRBJ1-2	TGTGCCAGCAGCTCGTCGGGGACTATCAATGGCTACACCTTC	CASSSSGTINGYTF
TRBV5-1	many	NA	14	TRBJ1-1	TGCGCCAGCAGCTTGGTGGCGGCCAACACTGAAGCTTTCTTT	CASSLVAANTEAFF
TRBV3-1	few	NA	15	TRBJ2-1	TGTGCCAGCAGCCAAGATCCGAGGGACCACAATGAGCAGTTCTTC	CASSQDPRDHNEQFF
TRBV7-6	few	TRBD2	15	TRBJ2-1	TGTGCCAGCAGCTTAGGGGGACTAGCGGGAGAAGGGAAGTTCTTC	CASSLGGLAGEGKFF
TRBV3-1	many	NA	13	TRBJ1-2	TGTGCCAGCAGGACTGGGGGAGGCTATGGCTACACCTTC	CASRTGGGYGYTF
TRBV30	medium-sized	TRBD1	14	TRBJ2-7	TGTGCCTGGAGTAGGGACAGGGCTACCTACGAGCAGTACTTC	CAWSRDRATYEQYF
TRBV30	many	NA	13	TRBJ1-2	TGTGCCTGGAGTGTACAAGAGGGGAATGGCTACACCTTC	CAWSVQEGNGYTF
TRBV10-3	many	NA	14	TRBJ1-2	TGTGCCATCAGTGAGGAACTACGTGGCTATGGCTACACCTTC	CAISEELRGYGYTF
TRBV7-2	medium-sized	NA	13	TRBJ1-1	TGTGCCAGCAGCCGCGACAGATACACTGAAGCTTTCTTT	CASSRDRYTEAFF
TRBV3-1	many	NA	12	TRBJ2-7	TGTGCCAGCAGTGGACAGCCCTACGAGCAGTACTTC	CASSGQPYEQYF
TRBV7-9	many	NA	15	TRBJ1-4	TGTGCCAGCAGAAAAGTCGATAGAACTAATGAAAAACTGTTTTTT	CASRKVDRTNEKLFF
TRBV19	medium-sized	NA	16	TRBJ2-1	TGTGCCAGTAGTATCGGCTCCCCCGCAGGGTACAATGAGCAGTTCTTC	CASSIGSPAGYNEQFF
TRBV5-6	many	NA	16	TRBJ1-1	TGTGCCAGCAGCTTGGCAGTAGGCCATTTGAACACTGAAGCTTTCTTT	CASSLAVGHLNTEAFF
TRBV6-2/TRBV6-3	many	NA	15	TRBJ2-5	TGTGCCAGCAGTTACTCGAGCCGGACACAAGAGACCCAGTACTTC	CASSYSSRTQETQYF
TRBV4-3	many	NA	16	TRBJ2-1	TGCGCCAGCAGCCCCCTTGGGGCTCCCTCCTACAATGAGCAGTTCTTC	CASSPLGAPSYNEQFF
TRBV2	medium-sized	TRBD1	15	TRBJ1-4	TGTGCCAGCAGCGTGGGACGGACAGGGCTTGAGAAACTGTTTTTT	CASSVGRTGLEKLFF
TRBV4-3	many	NA	14	TRBJ2-1	TGCGCCAGCAGCCAAGAAACAGCATACAATGAGCAGTTCTTC	CASSQETAYNEQFF
TRBV19	many	NA	14	TRBJ2-7	TGTGCCAGTAGTATGGCACAGGGAAGCTACGAGCAGTACTTC	CASSMAQGSYEQYF
TRBV5-6	many	NA	12	TRBJ1-2	TGTGCCAGCAGCTTGGGCGACTATGGCTACACCTTC	CASSLGDYGYTF
TRBV4-2	few	NA	13	TRBJ1-5	TGTGCCAGCAGCCAAGATAACAATCAGCCCCAGCATTTT	CASSQDNNQPQHF
TRBV5-6	medium-sized	NA	16	TRBJ2-6	TGTGCCAGCAGCTTGGGTACAGCCTCTGGGGCCAACGTCCTGACTTTC	CASSLGTASGANVLTF
TRBV11-2	many	NA	15	TRBJ2-7	TGTGCCAGCAGCTTAGGCGGTGGGCATACCTACGAGCAGTACTTC	CASSLGGGHTYEQYF
TRBV23-1	many	NA	22	TRBJ2-3	TGCGCCAGCAGTCCCTGTTTTAGGGGGAAGTCTGTAACGCGTTACCGCACAGATACGCAGTATTTT	CASSPCFRGKSVTRYRTDTQYF
TRBV6-5	many	TRBD2	15	TRBJ2-1	TGTGCCAGCAGACGTTCCGGGACTAGCAACAATGAGCAGTTCTTC	CASRRSGTSNNEQFF
TRBV29-1	many	NA	14	TRBJ2-7	TGCAGCGTTGGGGGATGGGGGAATTGGCACGAGCAGTACTTC	CSVGGWGNWHEQYF
TRBV20-1	many	TRBD2	12	TRBJ2-5	TGCAGTTCTGCTCTAGCGGGGGAGACCCAGTACTTC	CSSALAGETQYF
TRBV20-1	many	NA	15	TRBJ2-4	TGCAGTGCGCTCGACAGGACCCTAGCCAAAAACATTCAGTACTTC	CSALDRTLAKNIQYF
TRBV7-2	NA	TRBD2	14	TRBJ2-3	TGTGCCAGCAGCCGAGTCGGGGGGACAGATACGCAGTATTTT	CASSRVGGTDTQYF
TRBV23-1	many	TRBD1	15	TRBJ2-7	TGCGCCAGCAGCCTCTGGGGGACAGGGACCTACGAGCAGTACTTC	CASSLWGTGTYEQYF
TRBV28	many	NA	13	TRBJ2-7	TGTGCCAGCGGCCAGACAAGCTCCTACGAGCAGTACTTC	CASGQTSSYEQYF
TRBV6-5	many	TRBD1	16	TRBJ1-2	TGTGCCAGCAGTTACCAAACAGGGGCAGGATCTTACGGCTACACCTTC	CASSYQTGAGSYGYTF
TRBV5-1	many	NA	14	TRBJ2-2	TGCGCCAGCAGCTTGACCCCAGAAACCGGGGAGCTGTTTTTT	CASSLTPETGELFF
TRBV20-1	few	TRBD2	15	TRBJ2-1	TGCAGTGCTAGAAAGGGGCGGGAGGTGGTCAATGAGCAGTTCTTC	CSARKGREVVNEQFF
TRBV29-1	few	NA	14	TRBJ1-5	TGCAGCGTTGGCGCCGCCGGTCGGGGTCAGCCCCAGCATTTT	CSVGAAGRGQPQHF
TRBV4-3	many	TRBD1	17	TRBJ2-3	TGCGCCAGCAGCCCGAGCAGGACAGGCGGAAGCACAGATACGCAGTATTTT	CASSPSRTGGSTDTQYF
TRBV29-1	medium-sized	TRBD2	16	TRBJ2-7	TGCAGCATGAGAGGGGCCCCTAGCGGGGGTACCTACGAGCAGTACTTC	CSMRGAPSGGTYEQYF
TRBV11-2	NA	NA	12	TRBJ2-7	TGTGCCAGCAGCTCCGGAGCCTACGAGCAGTACTTC	CASSSGAYEQYF
TRBV5-1	medium-sized	NA	14	TRBJ1-2	TGCGCCAGCAGCTCGAAAGGGGGGGACTATGGCTACACCTTC	CASSSKGGDYGYTF
TRBV27	medium-sized	NA	15	TRBJ2-1	TGTGCCAGCAGTTTATCGTATGGGGGGGCGAATGAGCAGTTCTTC	CASSLSYGGANEQFF
TRBV28	medium-sized	NA	15	TRBJ2-3	TGTGCCAGCAGTTTAGACAGAGATGACACAGATACGCAGTATTTT	CASSLDRDDTDTQYF
TRBV7-9	many	NA	18	TRBJ2-6	TGTGCCAGCAGCTTAATAATTACGAGTGGCTCTGGGGCCAACGTCCTGACTTTC	CASSLIITSGSGANVLTF
TRBV6-1	many	NA	14	TRBJ2-7	TGTGCCAGCAGTGAATGGGGGGAATCGGGGGAGCAGTACTTC	CASSEWGESGEQYF
TRBV11-2	many	NA	13	TRBJ2-3	TGTGCCAGCAGCTTAATAACGGAATATACGCAGTATTTT	CASSLITEYTQYF
TRBV10-3	few	NA	12	TRBJ2-3	TGTGCCATCAGTGAGGAGAGGGATACGCAGTATTTT	CAISEERDTQYF
TRBV20-1	few	NA	15	TRBJ1-2	TGCAGTGCTAGAGGAGATCGCGGGGGTGACTATGGCTACACCTTC	CSARGDRGGDYGYTF
TRBV29-1	many	NA	13	TRBJ1-5	TGCAGCGTTGCGGTTGGTCCCAATCAGCCCCAGCATTTT	CSVAVGPNQPQHF
TRBV30	many	NA	14	TRBJ2-3	TGTGCCTGGAGTGGCGCCCCGGGGACAGATACGCAGTATTTT	CAWSGAPGTDTQYF
TRBV7-6	medium-sized	TRBD2	17	TRBJ2-5	TGTGCCAGCAGCCCAGGACTAGCGGGGGGGCCAGGGGAGACCCAGTACTTC	CASSPGLAGGPGETQYF
TRBV4-3	medium-sized	NA	14	TRBJ1-3	TGCGCCAGCAGCCCTATGGTTTCTGGAAACACCATATATTTT	CASSPMVSGNTIYF
TRBV11-2	medium-sized	NA	13	TRBJ2-5	TGTGCCAGCAACCTTCAGAACCAAGAGACCCAGTACTTC	CASNLQNQETQYF
TRBV18	many	TRBD2	16	TRBJ2-3	TGTGCCAGCTCACCACCGGGACTAGCGGGGACAGATACGCAGTATTTT	CASSPPGLAGTDTQYF
TRBV19	many	NA	14	TRBJ2-2	TGTGCCAGTAGCCCCGTTCGGAACACCGGGGAGCTGTTTTTT	CASSPVRNTGELFF
TRBV20-1	medium-sized	NA	12	TRBJ1-5	TGCAGTGCTTCAGGGGATATCAAGCCCCAGCATTTT	CSASGDIKPQHF